One sample yielded the 28 T cell receptor beta chains listed below, sequenced in a study of blood T cell repertoires in COVID-19. Clones were sequenced by immunoSEQ multiplex PCR, and TCRdb holds only the in-frame ones, with some missing. Among under 200,000 clones listed, 90% were seen once. The sequenced material came from peripheral blood. All receptors derive from a man aged 50 or older with acute or convalescent COVID-19.

The chain employs TRBV6-5 and TRBJ2-1; 9 nucleotides line up with TRBD1. V was pared by 6 bases and J by 6 bases, with 3 bases of the junction left unmatched. The germline V gene has CDR1 MNHEY and CDR2 SVGAGI. The CDR3 consists of 13 residues. DNA for the CDR3: TGTGCCAGCAGCAGGGACAGGGTCAATGAGCAGTTCTTC. Translating it yields CASSRDRVNEQFF.

V gene TRBV28 combines with J gene TRBJ1-2, with a tentative D call TRBD1 (5 bases). Germline CDR1 MDHEN, CDR2 SYDVKM. V was shortened by 5 bases and J by 0 bases, with 13 bases between the two germline ends. CDR3 length: 15 residues. Here the CDR3 reads CASSPSTASNYGYTF. CDR3 coding DNA: TGTGCCAGCAGTCCCTCGACAGCCTCTAACTATGGCTACACCTTC.

This chain connects TRBV28 to TRBJ1-2; D might be TRBD1 (6 bases). Germline V lookup: CDR1 MDHEN, CDR2 SYDVKM. This CDR3 contains 15 residues. Trimming removed 8 bases at V and 2 bases at J, with 18 bases between. CDR3 amino acids: CASGSTDRHNYGYTF. The CDR3 region has the DNA TGTGCCAGCGGGTCCACGGACAGACACAACTATGGCTACACCTTC.

This chain connects TRBV2 to TRBJ2-1; D might be TRBD2 (6 bases). Germline V gives CDR1 SNHLY, CDR2 FYNNEI. This CDR3 has 14 amino acids. Deletions cut 6 bases from V and 4 bases from J, with 13 bases between. The CDR3 sequence: CASSPLTSYNEQFF. The CDR3 DNA sequence: TGTGCCAGCAGCCCGCTGACTAGTTACAATGAGCAGTTCTTC.

J is TRBJ1-1 and V is TRBV19; 7 bases are shared with TRBD1. The CDR3 is 13 residues long. Trimming removed 6 bases from V and 3 bases from J; junction bases left unmatched: 4. Looked up from germline, CDR1 is LNHDA and CDR2 is SQIVND (reference sequence). The CDR3 coding sequence is TGTGCCAGTAGCAGACAGGGTTACACTGAAGCTTTCTTT. Its protein is CASSRQGYTEAFF.

The J gene is TRBJ2-2, the V gene TRBV19; a possible D gene is TRBD1 (6 bases). V lost 1 base and J 3 bases, leaving 9 bases between the germline ends. CDR1 is LNHDA, CDR2 SQIVND, per germline (reference sequence). CDR3 length equals 15 residues. CDR3 residues: CASSIGQAYTGELFF. CDR3 sequence (DNA): TGTGCCAGTAGTATAGGACAGGCCTACACCGGGGAGCTGTTTTTT.

The rearrangement joins TRBV11-2 to TRBJ2-7; perhaps TRBD2 as D (6 bases). From germline, CDR1 is SGHAT and CDR2 FQNNGV. The CDR3 is 13 residues long. Deletions cut 5 bases from V and 2 bases from J, with 10 bases between. The DNA of the CDR3 is TGTGCCAGCAGCCGGACTACCGCCTACGAGCAGTACTTC. This gives the protein CASSRTTAYEQYF. The full variable domain, completed using reference TRBV11-2 and TRBJ2-7, is EAGVAQSPRYKIIEKRQSVAFWCNPISGHATLYWYQQILGQGPKLLIQFQNNGVVDDSQLPKDRFSAERLKGVDSTLKIQPAKLEDSAVYLCASSRTTAYEQYFGPGTRLTVT.

The CDR3 nucleotides read TGTGCCAGCAGCCAAGTCGGCAGGGTTGGCGGCTACACCTTC. Translated: CASSQVGRVGGYTF. V usage is TRBV4-2 and J usage is TRBJ1-2, with D perhaps TRBD1 (5 bases). The CDR3 is 14 amino acids. The germline V gene encodes CDR1 LGHNA and CDR2 YNFKEQ. Between the trimmed V and J ends, which lost 1 base and 8 bases, there was a span of 14 bases.

V is TRBV27 and J is TRBJ2-7; tentative D call: TRBD1 (6 bases). The V and J ends lost 6 bases and 0 bases respectively, with 12 bases between them. This CDR3 is 14 amino acids long. Per germline, CDR1 MNHEY and CDR2 SMNVEV (reference sequence). CDR3 in amino acids: CASRPTGSSYEQYF. CDR3 in DNA: TGTGCCAGCAGACCAACAGGGAGCTCCTACGAGCAGTACTTC.

The chain joins TRBV19 to TRBJ2-1, with 11 nucleotides matching TRBD2. The CDR3 is made up of 17 amino acids. Germline V gene sequence: CDR1 LNHDA, CDR2 SQIVND (reference sequence). V gave up 4 bases and J gave up 8 bases; unmatched junction bases: 13. As DNA, the CDR3 is TGTGCCAGTAGTAAGCATTTAGCGGGAGGGGGGTTCGATGAGCAGTTCTTC. Protein: CASSKHLAGGGFDEQFF.

With respect to this clone: Other nucleotide sequences from this sample produce the same CDR3. The chain carries TRBV6-6 and TRBJ2-5; D not certain. CDR3 size: 12 residues. The V gene lost 4 bases and the J gene lost 2 bases, with 5 bases spanning the gap. The germline V gene encodes CDR1 MNHNY and CDR2 SVGAGI (reference sequence). The CDR3 DNA sequence: TGTGCCAGCAGTTGGCGGCAAGAGACCCAGTACTTC. Its protein is CASSWRQETQYF.

V and J are TRBV18 and TRBJ1-4; D is unclear. The CDR3 loop spans 15 amino acids. The V end lost 3 bases, the J end lost 10 bases, and 18 bases lay between the germline ends. Germline V gene sequence: CDR1 KGHSH, CDR2 LQKENI. In nucleotides, the CDR3 is TGTGCCAGCTCACCGACCTCAGACAATTATGGAAAACTGTTTTTT. Amino acid sequence: CASSPTSDNYGKLFF.

The J gene is TRBJ2-1, the V gene TRBV6-5; 9 nucleotides align to TRBD2. In germline, CDR1 is MNHEY, CDR2 SVGAGI. The CDR3 runs to 16 residues. V lost 4 bases and J lost 9; bases outside the gene matches: 13. CDR3 in amino acids: CASSSLGIAGESEQFF. CDR3 nucleotide sequence: TGTGCCAGCAGTTCCCTTGGGATAGCGGGAGAGAGTGAGCAGTTCTTC.

The chain joins TRBV30 to TRBJ2-6; no clear D. The germline gives CDR1 GTSNPN, CDR2 SVGIG (reference sequence). Deletions cut 5 bases from V and 1 base from J, with 12 bases between. This CDR3 comprises 15 residues. This chain's CDR3 is CAWDHSHSGANVLTF. CDR3 in DNA: TGTGCCTGGGACCACAGCCATTCTGGGGCCAACGTCCTGACTTTC.

This clone occurred once. This chain connects TRBV9 to TRBJ1-4, with 7 bases that match TRBD1. The CDR3 totals 14 residues. Germline CDR1 is SGDLS and CDR2 is YYNGEE. V trimming: 3 bases; J trimming: 2 bases; junction bases outside the gene matches: 1. Here the CDR3 DNA reads TGTGCCAGCAGCGGACAGGGCACTAATGAAAAACTGTTTTTT. The encoded protein is CASSGQGTNEKLFF.

This chain links TRBV7-9 with TRBJ2-2; D may be TRBD2 (6 bases). The CDR3 covers 15 residues. V lost 4 bases, J lost 5 bases, and 14 bases lay in between. Per the germline V gene, CDR1 is SEHNR and CDR2 is FQNEAQ (reference sequence). In nucleotides, the CDR3 is TGTGCCAGCAGCTCTTGGGCTCGGGGGACCGGGGAGCTGTTTTTT. This translates into CASSSWARGTGELFF.

The chain is built from TRBV6-5 and TRBJ1-2; TRBD1 might be the D (6 bases). The germline V and J ends were trimmed by 6 bases and 8 bases, with 16 bases remaining between them. This CDR3 is 13 amino acids long. Germline CDR1 MNHEY, CDR2 SVGAGI. CDR3 nucleotides: TGTGCCAGCAGCCTTCAGGGGTCGGACGGCTACACCTTC. Encoded protein: CASSLQGSDGYTF.

The chain recombines TRBV10-1 with TRBJ2-1; TRBD2 might be the D (5 bases). Germline values: CDR1 WNHNN, CDR2 SYGVQD (reference sequence). This CDR3 contains 18 residues. V was clipped by 4 bases and J by 9 bases, with 28 bases between them. CDR3 sequence (DNA): TGCGCCAGCAGTGTGGACTCCCTAATACTCCTACAATCTATTGAGCAGTTCTTC. Translation: CASSVDSLILLQSIEQFF.

The V call is TRBV7-9, the J call TRBJ2-2, with a weak D call TRBD1 (5 bases). Germline CDR1 and CDR2: SEHNR and FQNEAQ (reference sequence). This CDR3 spans 15 amino acids. Trimming removed 2 bases from V and 0 bases from J, with 7 bases in between. The CDR3 bases are TGTGCCAGCAGCTTACCAGGGACGAACACCGGGGAGCTGTTTTTT. It encodes CASSLPGTNTGELFF.

The chain uses TRBV7-8 and TRBJ2-1; 8 bases are a match to TRBD2. This CDR3 is built from 16 residues. The J segment lost 9 bases and the V segment lost 5 bases, leaving 15 bases of the junction unmatched. Germline assignment: CDR1 SGHVS and CDR2 FQNEAQ. The CDR3 is CASSRTYSGGPGEQFF. The CDR3, as DNA: TGTGCCAGCAGCCGAACCTACTCGGGGGGGCCTGGTGAGCAGTTCTTC.

The genes are TRBV9 and TRBJ2-2, with 8 bases lining up with TRBD1. The ends lost 4 bases at V and 3 bases at J; junction bases unmatched: 8. The germline V gene encodes CDR1 SGDLS and CDR2 YYNGEE. This CDR3 contains 16 residues. CDR3 sequence (DNA): TGTGCCAGCAGCTTTCGTGGACAGGGAGACACCGGGGAGCTGTTTTTT. It yields the protein CASSFRGQGDTGELFF. Complete variable domain (other parts from reference TRBV9 and TRBJ2-2): DSGVTQTPKHLITATGQRVTLRCSPRSGDLSVYWYQQSLDQGLQFLIQYYNGEERAKGNILERFSAQQFPDLHSELNLSSLELGDSALYFCASSFRGQGDTGELFFGEGSRLTVL.

V and J are TRBV11-2 and TRBJ1-2, with a weak D call TRBD1 (6 bases). CDR1 and CDR2 from the germline V gene are SGHAT and FQNNGV. The CDR3 consists of 16 residues. Trimming pared 5 bases from V and 4 bases from J, leaving 20 bases between. DNA of the CDR3: TGTGCCAGCAGCCCTAGACCGGACAGCCTCTCCTATGGCTACACCTTC. Translation gives CASSPRPDSLSYGYTF. Variable domain in full (rest from reference TRBV11-2 and TRBJ1-2): EAGVAQSPRYKIIEKRQSVAFWCNPISGHATLYWYQQILGQGPKLLIQFQNNGVVDDSQLPKDRFSAERLKGVDSTLKIQPAKLEDSAVYLCASSPRPDSLSYGYTFGSGTRLTVV.

The CDR3 DNA reads TGCGCCAGCAGCTCGACGAGGAGCTCCTACAATGAGCAGTTCTTC. This sequence encodes CASSSTRSSYNEQFF. The rearrangement joins TRBV5-1 to TRBJ2-1, with unresolved D. The germline V and J ends were trimmed by 3 bases and 0 bases, with 10 bases remaining between them. CDR1 and CDR2 from the germline V gene are SGHRS and YFSETQ. This CDR3 region has 15 residues.

This clone came up once. The chain employs TRBV18 and TRBJ2-1; 7 bases map to TRBD1. Trimming at V came to 3 bases and at J to 2 bases, leaving 4 bases not matched to a gene. Germline CDR1 and CDR2: KGHSH and LQKENI. The CDR3 is 15 amino acids. CDR3 nucleotide sequence: TGTGCCAGCTCACCGAACAGGGGCGCCTACAATGAGCAGTTCTTC. Protein product: CASSPNRGAYNEQFF.

This chain joins TRBV29-1 and TRBJ1-2; D is perhaps TRBD1 (5 bases). Between the trimmed V and J ends, which lost 4 bases and 10 bases, there was a span of 13 bases. Germline V lookup: CDR1 SQVTM, CDR2 ANQGSEA. The CDR3 is 11 amino acids. The CDR3 nucleotides are TGCAGCGTTGTGTCAGGGATGATCTACACCTTC. As protein: CSVVSGMIYTF.

The genes are TRBV7-2 and TRBJ1-2; possibly TRBD1 for D (5 bases). V lost 5 bases to trimming and J lost 3 bases, with 13 bases between them. The CDR3 is 14 residues long. Looked up from germline, CDR1 is SGHTA and CDR2 is FQGNSA. The CDR3 coding sequence is TGTGCCAGCAGCGTCAGGGCGGTAGACTATGGCTACACCTTC. Translation gives CASSVRAVDYGYTF.

This clone came up once. The chain carries TRBV28 and TRBJ1-3, with 7 bases lining up with TRBD1. The trim removed 2 bases at V and 2 bases at J, leaving 9 bases unmatched. Germline V gives CDR1 MDHEN, CDR2 SYDVKM. This CDR3 comprises 17 residues. DNA for the CDR3: TGTGCCAGCAGTTTACAGGGGGGCGAGGTGACTGGAAACACCATATATTTT. Amino acid sequence: CASSLQGGEVTGNTIYF.

The chain links TRBV27 to TRBJ1-2, with D tentatively TRBD1 (5 bases). Trimming took 3 bases from V and 3 from J, leaving 14 bases between them. Germline-derived CDR1 and CDR2 are MNHEY and SMNVEV (reference sequence). The CDR3 is 15 residues long. The CDR3 reads CASSFRVGADYGYTF. As DNA, the CDR3 is TGTGCCAGCAGTTTTAGAGTTGGGGCCGACTATGGCTACACCTTC.